This T cell receptor beta chain was identified during a study of post-analysis software for immune sequencing data. Findings and caveats of the study: Multiple sclerosis was associated with a significant reduction in normalized Chao1 diversity relative to controls. Compared with controls, patients had more of roughly five TRBV segments, including TRBV5-6, TRBV5-1 and TRBV20-1.

Unique molecular identifiers were present in the TCR beta cDNA libraries. TCRdb used MiXCR to reprocess the PCR reads, holding one entry per CDR3 protein. The data show hundreds of thousands of distinct CDR3 sequences, with less than 45% seen just once and 9.5% to 13% held by the top ten. The CDR3 spans 16 residues. The germline CDR1 and CDR2 sequences are SGHRS and YFSETQ. Trimming pared 2 bases from V and 1 base from J, leaving 12 bases between. Note on this clonotype: Antigen: not known.

This receptor was identified in a girl between 5 and 17 years old with multiple sclerosis. The genes are TRBV5-1 and TRBJ2-2; a weak D match, TRBD2 (6 bases). Specimen: blood. The CDR3 reads CASSLFQGLNTGELFF. In DNA form, the CDR3 reads TGCGCCAGCAGCTTATTCCAGGGACTGAACACCGGGGAGCTGTTTTTT.